A selection of T cell receptor beta chains follows, all from one sample in a study of radiotherapy plus CTLA-4 blockade in lung cancer. Only in-frame clones appear in the TCRdb table, and some are missing; sequencing was by immunoSEQ multiplex PCR. The data show around 72,000 clones, with more than 75% seen just once and about 6.7% held by the top ten. The material sequenced was peripheral blood, taken from a patient treated with radiotherapy plus ipilimumab. All receptors come from a human donor with non-small cell lung cancer who had a complete response to radiotherapy plus ipilimumab. Each CDR3 is given with its conserved first and last residue. The D gene is left open where the match is weak. Where a row states a size, it is once, few, many or the class of an expanded clone; other rows omit it.

TRBD2,-,TRBV5-1,TRBJ2-1,CASSNPGTGARTSGFNEQFF,TGCGCCAGCAGCAACCCCGGGACAGGCGCTCGGACTAGCGGTTTCAATGAGCAGTTCTTC
-,-,TRBV7-2,TRBJ1-4,CASSQPNEKLFF,TGTGCCAGCAGCCAACCTAATGAAAAACTGTTTTTT
TRBD1,-,TRBV19,TRBJ2-7,CASSQHQGARSYEQYF,TGTGCCAGTAGTCAACATCAGGGGGCGCGGTCCTACGAGCAGTACTTC
TRBD1,few,TRBV6-5,TRBJ1-2,CASSLQGTNYGYTF,TGTGCCAGCAGCCTACAGGGGACCAACTATGGCTACACCTTC
TRBD1,-,TRBV30,TRBJ1-2,CAWTLRPGGNGYTF,TGTGCCTGGACCTTACGACCAGGGGGGAATGGCTACACCTTC
-,-,TRBV6-1,TRBJ2-1,CASSEGQSPYNEQFF,TGTGCCAGCAGTGAAGGACAGAGCCCTTACAATGAGCAGTTCTTC
-,few,TRBV7-9,TRBJ1-4,CASSLAQQQLF,TGTGCCAGCAGCTTAGCGCAACAGCAACTTTTT
-,-,TRBV7-2,TRBJ1-2,CASSPQAGSTNYGYTF,TGTGCCAGCAGCCCTCAGGCAGGGTCTACTAACTATGGCTACACCTTC
-,few,TRBV4-3,TRBJ2-4,CASSQDLGSGGDIQYF,TGCGCCAGCAGCCAAGATTTGGGCTCAGGAGGGGACATTCAGTACTTC
TRBD1,-,TRBV25-1,TRBJ2-7,CASSERPGTGTRGEQYF,TGTGCCAGCAGTGAACGTCCCGGGACAGGCACCAGGGGCGAGCAGTACTTC
-,-,TRBV5-8,TRBJ1-2,CASSLITGTGYGYTF,TGTGCCAGCAGCCTGATTACAGGCACTGGCTATGGCTACACCTTC
-,few,TRBV28,TRBJ2-1,CASSLNYNEQFF,TGTGCCAGCAGTTTAAATTACAATGAGCAGTTCTTC
-,-,TRBV6-5,TRBJ1-1,CASSYSEVATEAFF,TGTGCCAGCAGTTACTCGGAGGTTGCCACTGAAGCTTTCTTT
-,-,TRBV10-3,TRBJ1-1,CAISEGDTEAFF,TGTGCCATCAGTGAAGGGGACACTGAAGCTTTCTTT
TRBD2,few,TRBV5-1,TRBJ2-1,CASSWTSGSSYNEQFF,TGTGCCAGCAGCTGGACTAGCGGGAGCTCCTACAATGAGCAGTTCTTC
-,-,TRBV6-6,TRBJ2-4,CASSSSPLAAKNIQYF,TGTGCCAGCAGCTCATCCCCCCTAGCAGCCAAAAACATTCAGTACTTC
-,-,TRBV18,TRBJ1-5,CASSSRDNDQRPQHF,TGTGCCAGCTCATCCCGGGACAACGATCAGCGGCCCCAGCATTTT
TRBD2,-,TRBV19,TRBJ2-1,CASKKEAGRNNEQFF,TGTGCCAGTAAAAAGGAAGCGGGGAGGAACAATGAGCAGTTCTTC
-,-,TRBV29-1,TRBJ1-4,CSVEELGAGNEKLFF,TGCAGCGTTGAAGAGTTGGGGGCGGGGAATGAAAAACTGTTTTTT
TRBD2,-,TRBV23-1,TRBJ2-5,CASTLAVPGTQYF,TGCGCCAGCACCCTAGCGGTCCCAGGGACCCAGTACTTC
TRBD1,-,TRBV10-3,TRBJ1-2,CAIPEGPGGGNYGYTF,TGTGCCATCCCCGAGGGACCAGGGGGGGGCAACTATGGCTACACCTTC
TRBD1,-,TRBV11-2,TRBJ1-1,CASSATGTVNTEAFF,TGTGCCAGCAGCGCAACCGGGACAGTGAACACTGAAGCTTTCTTT
-,-,TRBV29-1,TRBJ1-2,CSAADSPNYGYTF,TGCAGCGCTGCAGATAGTCCTAACTATGGCTACACCTTC
-,-,TRBV18,TRBJ1-1,CASSPELLPNTEAFF,TGTGCCAGCTCACCCGAACTGCTCCCGAACACTGAAGCTTTCTTT
-,once,TRBV6-1,TRBJ2-5,CASRTGVGETQYF,TGTGCCAGCAGAACGGGAGTCGGAGAGACCCAGTACTTC
-,-,TRBV29-1,TRBJ2-3,CSAGRATDTQYF,TGCAGCGCCGGGCGGGCCACAGATACGCAGTATTTT
TRBD2,-,TRBV19,TRBJ2-5,CASSIGGLAQETQYF,TGTGCCAGTAGTATCGGGGGACTAGCACAAGAGACCCAGTACTTC
TRBD1,once,TRBV5-1,TRBJ1-1,CASSSGGTMNTEAFF,TGCGCCAGCAGCTCAGGGGGGACCATGAACACTGAAGCTTTCTTT
-,few,TRBV7-2,TRBJ1-1,CASSLNSRDTEAFF,TGTGCCAGCAGCTTAAACAGCAGGGACACTGAAGCTTTCTTT
-,-,TRBV27,TRBJ1-6,CASSPERRNSPLHF,TGTGCCAGCAGTCCGGAAAGGCGTAATTCACCCCTCCACTTT
TRBD2,-,TRBV30,TRBJ2-2,CALFGGDGTGELFF,TGTGCCCTGTTTGGGGGGGACGGCACCGGGGAGCTGTTTTTT
TRBD1,-,TRBV5-4,TRBJ2-1,CASSLLKQGWNEQFF,TGTGCCAGCAGCTTACTAAAACAGGGGTGGAATGAGCAGTTCTTC
-,-,TRBV5-1,TRBJ1-1,CASSPTANRDSTEAFF,TGCGCCAGCAGCCCGACTGCTAACAGGGATTCCACTGAAGCTTTCTTT